These 31 T cell receptor beta chains originate from one sample sequenced in a study of human T cells and chemical hapten exposure. In TCRdb, the RACE reads were re-called with MiXCR into one record per CDR3 protein. In the table there are around 130,000 distinct CDR3 sequences, about 11% of which are singletons. Time point specified: patch test 3, about 24 weeks after DPC sensitization. Treatment noted: therapeutic diphenylcyclopropenone sensitization with weekly scalp DPC. The sequencing used whole blood, collected in connection with sensitization to the hapten diphenylcyclopropenone (DPC). These receptors all stem from a woman aged 45-60 years with alopecia areata. Some clones in this sample may be carry-over from other donors' samples.

The chain has TRBV20-1 and TRBJ1-5; 7 bases match TRBD1. The CDR3 is made up of 17 amino acids. V was pared by 3 bases and J by 5 bases, with 16 bases of the junction left unmatched. CDR1 and CDR2 from the germline V gene are DFQATT and SNEGSKA (reference sequence). As DNA, the CDR3 is TGCAGTGCTAGTCCTTTTACAGGGGCGCTAGAATATCAGCCCCAGCATTTT. Residues: CSASPFTGALEYQPQHF.

This sequence joins TRBV7-2 and TRBJ2-7; D call uncertain. CDR1 is SGHTA, CDR2 FQGNSA, per germline. V lost 1 base, J lost 6 bases, and 19 bases lay in between. This CDR3 is 16 amino acids long. In DNA, the CDR3 is TGTGCCAGCAGCTTAGATCCGGGTACAATGGGCCTCGAGCAGTACTTC. Protein product: CASSLDPGTMGLEQYF.

This clonotype turned up a few times. The chain carries TRBV6-5 and TRBJ1-2; D is perhaps TRBD1 (5 bases). This CDR3 region has 14 residues. The ends were cut back, 0 bases at V and 8 bases at J, with 13 bases in the middle. Germline assignment: CDR1 MNHEY and CDR2 SVGAGI. As DNA, the CDR3 is TGTGCCAGCAGTTACTCTGTGCGGGGGTCCGGCTACACCTTC. Its translation: CASSYSVRGSGYTF.

V and J are TRBV28 and TRBJ2-7, with TRBD2 matching 10 bases. The length of the CDR3 is 18 residues. Germline V gene lookup returns CDR1 MDHEN and CDR2 SYDVKM. With V trimmed by 3 bases and J by 4 bases, 15 bases remained unmatched. The CDR3 reads CASSLALYSSGRTYEQYF. CDR3 nucleotide sequence: TGTGCCAGCAGTTTGGCCCTCTACTCTAGCGGGAGAACGTACGAGCAGTACTTC.

This chain uses TRBV28 with TRBJ1-5; TRBD1 matches 8 bases. This CDR3 spans 16 amino acids. Germline CDR1 MDHEN, CDR2 SYDVKM. V shed 6 bases, J shed 4 bases, and the junction held 11 bases outside the gene matches. CDR3 coding DNA: TGTGCCAGCAGACGACAGGGGTTAAGAACAAATCAGCCCCAGCATTTT. Amino acids: CASRRQGLRTNQPQHF.

The chain employs TRBV7-3 and TRBJ1-5; D is perhaps TRBD1 (6 bases). CDR3 length: 22 amino acids. Germline loops: CDR1 SGHTA, CDR2 FQGTGA. With 4 bases removed from V and 6 bases from J, the gap between germline ends came to 37 bases. The CDR3 protein is CASSSTIGGLQRWTGELQPQHF. The CDR3, as DNA: TGTGCCAGCAGCTCTACCATCGGGGGGCTTCAAAGGTGGACGGGAGAGCTTCAGCCCCAGCATTTT. Drawing the rest from reference TRBV7-3 and TRBJ1-5, the complete variable domain is GAGVSQTPSNKVTEKGKYVELRCDPISGHTALYWYRQSLGQGPEFLIYFQGTGAADDSGLPNDRFFAVRPEGSVSTLKIQRTERGDSAVYLCASSSTIGGLQRWTGELQPQHFGDGTRLSIL.

This clonotype appeared a few times. The chain links TRBV5-4 to TRBJ2-4, with D tentatively TRBD2 (6 bases). V shed 4 bases and J shed 0 bases, with 17 bases lying between them. The V gene's germline CDR1 is SGHNT and CDR2 YYREEE (reference sequence). This CDR3 has 17 residues. This chain's CDR3 is CASSQAGTWVAKNIQYF. The CDR3 nucleotides are TGTGCCAGCAGCCAGGCTGGGACTTGGGTAGCCAAAAACATTCAGTACTTC. The whole variable domain, filled in from reference TRBV5-4 and TRBJ2-4, reads ETGVTQSPTHLIKTRGQQVTLRCSSQSGHNTVSWYQQALGQGPQFIFQYYREEENGRGNFPPRFSGLQFPNYSSELNVNALELDDSALYLCASSQAGTWVAKNIQYFGAGTRLSVL.

The chain couples TRBV18 to TRBJ1-6; a weak D match, TRBD1 (6 bases). CDR1 and CDR2 from the germline V gene are KGHSH and LQKENI. Trimming left V 3 bases short and J 8 bases short, with 20 bases between. The CDR3 consists of 17 residues. CDR3 protein: CASSPGGGAPGDSPLHF. The CDR3 DNA sequence: TGTGCCAGCTCACCCGGGGGCGGAGCGCCGGGAGATTCACCCCTCCACTTT.

The CDR3 DNA reads as TGTGCCACCAGCAGAGAGGAGACCCAGTACTTC. Its protein product is CATSREETQYF. The chain links TRBV15 to TRBJ2-5; D unclear. This CDR3 is built from 11 residues. The germline CDR1 and CDR2 sequences are LNHNV and YYDKDF (reference sequence). Trimming pared 0 bases from V and 5 bases from J, leaving 1 base between.

The chain is built from TRBV12-3 or TRBV12-4 and TRBJ2-1; 14 bases are a match to TRBD2. This CDR3 has 16 amino acids. V dropped 8 bases and J dropped 4; count of bases not matched to a gene: 7. CDR3 loop: CASGARTSGGYNEQFF. In DNA, the CDR3 is TGTGCCAGCGGTGCCCGGACTAGCGGGGGGTACAATGAGCAGTTCTTC.

This clonotype was counted a few times. The chain uses TRBV12-3 or TRBV12-4 and TRBJ1-5, with 7 bases lining up with TRBD1. Trimming at V came to 0 bases and at J to 5 bases, leaving 10 bases not matched to a gene. The CDR3 has 17 residues. The CDR3 DNA follows: TGTGCCAGCAGTTTAGCGACAGGGCCGCACACCTATCAGCCCCAGCATTTT. It yields the protein CASSLATGPHTYQPQHF.

This clonotype was recorded a few times. The chain recombines TRBV24-1 with TRBJ2-7; D is unresolved. CDR1 KGHDR and CDR2 SFDVKD come from the germline V gene. The germline V and J ends were trimmed by 2 bases and 4 bases, with 11 bases remaining between them. There are 14 residues in the CDR3. CDR3 region: CATSDSRATYEQYF. The CDR3 DNA follows: TGTGCCACCAGTGATTCCCGGGCCACGTACGAGCAGTACTTC.

The CDR3 region has the DNA TGCGCCAGCAGCCTAGGGACAGCTTTAGATTCACCCCTCCACTTT. It translates to CASSLGTALDSPLHF. The chain recombines TRBV4-1 with TRBJ1-6; TRBD1 agrees at 7 bases. V was pared by 4 bases and J by 8 bases, with 8 bases of the junction left unmatched. This CDR3 is built from 15 residues. The germline CDR1 and CDR2 sequences are MGHRA and YSYEKL.

This clonotype was seen repeatedly, ten times or more. This chain joins TRBV4-2 and TRBJ2-7; 8 bases are a match to TRBD2. The V and J ends lost 0 bases and 7 bases, in that order; junction bases with no gene match: 2. The CDR3 spans 13 residues. Germline lookup yields CDR1 LGHNA and CDR2 YNFKEQ. CDR3 sequence (DNA): TGTGCCAGCAGCCAAGAGCCTAGCGGGGAGCAGTACTTC. Residues: CASSQEPSGEQYF.

This chain uses TRBV6-5 with TRBJ1-2; perhaps TRBD1 as D (6 bases). V lost 7 bases and J 6 bases, leaving 15 bases between the germline ends. The CDR3 runs 13 residues. Germline assignment: CDR1 MNHEY and CDR2 SVGAGI. CDR3 in DNA: TGTGCCAGCAATACAGGGCGGTTGGATGGCTACACCTTC. This codes for CASNTGRLDGYTF.

The gene calls are TRBV5-5 and TRBJ2-3; no reliable D call. The germline V gene encodes CDR1 SGHKS and CDR2 YYEKEE (reference sequence). Trimming left V 4 bases short and J 9 bases short, with 21 bases between. CDR3 length: 15 amino acids. CDR3 DNA: TGTGCCAGCAGCAATCCGGGCCCGGAAGGTGTGACGCAGTATTTT. Encoded protein: CASSNPGPEGVTQYF.

The genes are TRBV29-1 and TRBJ2-7; D is unresolved. V lost 4 bases and J 6 bases, leaving 10 bases between the germline ends. This CDR3 has 11 residues. Germline loops: CDR1 SQVTM, CDR2 ANQGSEA. CDR3 DNA: TGCAGCGTTGGGCTTTTAGGCGAGCAGTACTTC. Its translation is CSVGLLGEQYF.

This clonotype has more than one count but fewer than ten. The chain carries TRBV18 and TRBJ2-7; 8 bases map to TRBD1. From germline, CDR1 is KGHSH and CDR2 LQKENI. The CDR3 has 14 residues. The V and J ends lost 2 bases and 5 bases, in that order; junction bases with no gene match: 5. CDR3 protein: CASSPSDRGNEQYF. DNA of the CDR3: TGTGCCAGCTCACCAAGTGACAGGGGAAACGAGCAGTACTTC.

This clonotype was seen ten or more times. The J gene is TRBJ2-7, the V gene TRBV18; 12 bases agree with TRBD2. With 2 bases clipped from V and 1 base from J, the junction kept 0 bases outside the gene matches. The length of the CDR3 is 15 residues. Per germline, CDR1 KGHSH and CDR2 LQKENI. CDR3 region: CASSPGLAGSYEQYF. For the CDR3, the DNA is TGTGCCAGCTCACCAGGACTAGCGGGATCCTACGAGCAGTACTTC.

This clonotype came up a few times. The genes are TRBV5-1 and TRBJ2-1; D gene unclear. Germline V CDR1 and CDR2: SGHRS, YFSETQ. V gave up 2 bases and J gave up 3 bases, with 9 bases separating them. This CDR3 contains 14 residues. The CDR3 sequence is CASSLVTYYNEQFF. The CDR3 nucleotides read TGCGCCAGCAGCTTAGTCACCTACTACAATGAGCAGTTCTTC.

This clonotype was detected many times. V is TRBV3-1 and J is TRBJ1-1, with D perhaps TRBD1 (5 bases). This CDR3 contains 14 residues. Trimming shortened V by 8 bases and J by 7 bases, and 20 bases separated the two germline ends. The germline CDR1 and CDR2 sequences are LGHDT and YNNKEL (reference sequence). CDR3 sequence reads: CASGYEDSVGEAFF. CDR3 nucleotide sequence: TGTGCCAGCGGATACGAAGACAGCGTAGGTGAAGCTTTCTTT.

This clonotype showed up many times. The DNA of the CDR3 is TGTGCCAGCAGCTTCGGTAGCGGGAGGATCAACGAGCAGTACTTC. As protein: CASSFGSGRINEQYF. The chain carries TRBV7-9 and TRBJ2-7, with 10 bases aligning to TRBD2. This CDR3 comprises 15 residues. Germline assignment: CDR1 SEHNR and CDR2 FQNEAQ (reference sequence). Trimming removed 3 bases from V and 5 bases from J; junction bases left unmatched: 7. The variable domain in full, with the rest retrieved from reference TRBV7-9 and TRBJ2-7, is DTGVSQNPRHKITKRGQNVTFRCDPISEHNRLYWYRQTLGQGPEFLTYFQNEAQLEKSRLLSDRFSAERPKGSFSTLEIQRTEQGDSAMYLCASSFGSGRINEQYFGPGTRLTVT.

The rearrangement joins TRBV3-1 to TRBJ2-1, with D uncertain. Germline CDR1 reads LGHDT; CDR2 reads YNNKEL (reference sequence). The CDR3 spans 15 residues. The ends were cut back, 0 bases at V and 4 bases at J, with 10 bases in the middle. The chain's CDR3 is CASSQDFGKYNEQFF. In DNA form, the CDR3 reads TGTGCCAGCAGCCAAGATTTCGGAAAATACAATGAGCAGTTCTTC.

This clonotype was observed at least ten times. This chain joins TRBV12-3 or TRBV12-4 and TRBJ2-7; D may be TRBD1 or TRBD2 (5 bases each). Trimming cost V 3 bases and J 5 bases, with 11 bases left between them. The CDR3 contains 13 residues. The CDR3 nucleotides read TGTGCCAGCAGTTTTGGGGGACGAAACGAGCAGTACTTC. This gives the protein CASSFGGRNEQYF.

This clonotype was seen a few times. The chain employs TRBV5-1 and TRBJ2-7; maybe TRBD1 (6 bases). The germline V gene encodes CDR1 SGHRS and CDR2 YFSETQ. The CDR3 consists of 14 residues. The V gene lost 7 bases and the J gene lost 0 bases, with 14 bases spanning the gap. As DNA, the CDR3 is TGCGCCAGCTGGACCGGGACAAACTCCTACGAGCAGTACTTC. It specifies CASWTGTNSYEQYF.

This sequence joins TRBV5-5 and TRBJ2-7; 9 positions match TRBD2. Unmatched junction bases numbered 6, after V lost 0 bases and J lost 5 bases. There are 15 residues in the CDR3. Germline V CDR1 and CDR2: SGHKS, YYEKEE (reference sequence). CDR3 region: CASSLVGLASHEQYF. CDR3 sequence (DNA): TGTGCCAGCAGCTTGGTCGGACTAGCGTCCCACGAGCAGTACTTC. Full variable domain (missing parts from reference TRBV5-5 and TRBJ2-7): DAGVTQSPTHLIKTRGQQVTLRCSPISGHKSVSWYQQVLGQGPQFIFQYYEKEERGRGNFPDRFSARQFPNYSSELNVNALLLGDSALYLCASSLVGLASHEQYFGPGTRLTVT.

The rearrangement links TRBV27 to TRBJ1-2; TRBD1 is a possible D gene (6 bases). This CDR3 region has 14 residues. Germline CDR1 and CDR2: MNHEY and SMNVEV (reference sequence). The V gene lost 4 bases and the J gene lost 0 bases, with 9 bases spanning the gap. In DNA, the CDR3 is TGTGCCAGCAGTTCAGGGGTCCCTAACTATGGCTACACCTTC. It specifies CASSSGVPNYGYTF.

This clonotype was counted a few times. The genes are TRBV7-2 and TRBJ1-2; 7 bases are shared with TRBD1. The CDR3 has 15 residues. V shed 6 bases, J shed 7 bases, and the junction held 14 bases outside the gene matches. Per the germline V gene, CDR1 is SGHTA and CDR2 is FQGNSA. CDR3 residues: CASSSDRVAIAGYTF. The CDR3 bases are TGTGCCAGCAGTTCTGACAGGGTGGCTATTGCTGGCTACACCTTC.

This clonotype was seen only once. This rearrangement joins TRBV3-1 to TRBJ1-6, with TRBD1 as a possible D gene (6 bases). Deletions cut 6 bases from V and 7 bases from J, with 13 bases between. This CDR3 contains 14 residues. Germline V gene data show CDR1 as LGHDT and CDR2 as YNNKEL (reference sequence). This chain's CDR3 is CASRTGAGNSPLHF. The CDR3 nucleotides read TGTGCCAGCAGGACGGGGGCCGGGAATTCACCCCTCCACTTT.

This clonotype was found a few times. This chain links TRBV18 with TRBJ2-1; maybe TRBD2 (5 bases). The ends were cut back, 0 bases at V and 8 bases at J, with 14 bases in the middle. The CDR3 is 15 amino acids. CDR1 is KGHSH and CDR2 is LQKENI in the germline V gene. CDR3 DNA sequence: TGTGCCAGCTCACCACCGGCTAAAGCGGTGGATGAGCAGTTCTTC. Translating it yields CASSPPAKAVDEQFF. The full variable domain, its missing parts supplied by reference TRBV18 and TRBJ2-1, is NAGVMQNPRHLVRRRGQEARLRCSPMKGHSHVYWYRQLPEEGLKFMVYLQKENIIDESGMPKERFSAEFPKEGPSILRIQQVVRGDSAAYFCASSPPAKAVDEQFFGPGTRLTVL.

This clonotype was seen a few times. J is TRBJ2-3 and V is TRBV29-1; 10 positions agree with TRBD2. Unmatched junction bases numbered 2, after V lost 4 bases and J lost 1 base. This CDR3 has 14 amino acids. Looked up from germline, CDR1 is SQVTM and CDR2 is ANQGSEA. The DNA of the CDR3 is TGCAGCGTTGGAGGACTAGCGGGCACAGATACGCAGTATTTT. Translating gives CSVGGLAGTDTQYF.